The clone carrying this TCR beta chain occurred many times. Its target is unknown. This record belongs to a study of regulatory T cells in long-lasting Graves disease. General study results and limits: Persistent disease preferred TRBV28, TRBJ1-2 and TRBJ2-5.

CDR1 and CDR2 from the germline V gene are MNHEY and SVGEGT. The CDR3 consists of 15 residues. V lost 1 base to trimming and J lost 7 bases; unmatched junction nucleotides: 7. Building the TCR beta libraries relied on iRepertoire HTBI primers, and CDR3 regions underwent Arm-PCR. TCRdb reanalysed the multiplex PCR reads using MiXCR and keeps one entry per CDR3 protein. The sample holds 350,000 to 550,000 distinct CDR3 sequences, 15% seen once. The time point here: newly diagnosed GD, antithyroid drugs for less than 3 months. Preparation of the TCR library used RNA extracted from PBMCs. This same sample was also part of a study on T cells in Graves' hyperthyroidism and ophthalmopathy. That study adds: First-round RT-PCR of the TCR CDR3 relied on the HTBI primer set.

This clonotype was sampled from a woman under 40 with Graves disease. The sample here was peripheral blood mononuclear cells (PBMCs), taken at new diagnosis, from a patient treated with antithyroid drugs. The chain is built from TRBV6-2 or TRBV6-3 and TRBJ1-2, with 9 bases lining up with TRBD1. CDR3 region: CASSYYTGGIGGYTF. In DNA form, the CDR3 reads TGTGCCAGCAGTTACTATACAGGGGGCATAGGTGGCTACACCTTC.